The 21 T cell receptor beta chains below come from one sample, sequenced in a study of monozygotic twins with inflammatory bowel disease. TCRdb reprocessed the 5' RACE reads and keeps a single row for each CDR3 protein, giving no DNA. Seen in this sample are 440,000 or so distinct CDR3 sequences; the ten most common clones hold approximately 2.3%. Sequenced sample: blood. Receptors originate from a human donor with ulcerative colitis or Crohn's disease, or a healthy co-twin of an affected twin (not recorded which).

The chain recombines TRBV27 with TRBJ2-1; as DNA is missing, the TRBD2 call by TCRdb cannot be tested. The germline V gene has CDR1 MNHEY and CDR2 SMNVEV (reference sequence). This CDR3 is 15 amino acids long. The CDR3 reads CASSLTSPRYNEQFF.

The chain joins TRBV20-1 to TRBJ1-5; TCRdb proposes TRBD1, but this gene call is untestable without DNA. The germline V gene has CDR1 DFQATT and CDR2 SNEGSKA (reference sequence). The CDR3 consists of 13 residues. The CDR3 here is CSAPGQGRQPQHF.

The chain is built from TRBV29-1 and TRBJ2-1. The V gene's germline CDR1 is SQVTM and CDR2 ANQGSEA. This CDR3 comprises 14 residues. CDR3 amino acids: CSVEVFGGDNEQFF.

CDR3 in amino acids: CASSLNGPYEQYF. The chain has TRBV7-2 and TRBJ2-7. Looked up from germline, CDR1 is SGHTA and CDR2 is FQGNSA. CDR3 size: 13 residues.

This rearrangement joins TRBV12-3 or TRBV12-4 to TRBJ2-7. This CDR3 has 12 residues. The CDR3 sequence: CASSLKDYEQYF.

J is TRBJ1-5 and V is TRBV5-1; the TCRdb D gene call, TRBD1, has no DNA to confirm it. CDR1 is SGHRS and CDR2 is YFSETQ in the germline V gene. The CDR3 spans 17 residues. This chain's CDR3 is CASSLGLNQGFNQPQHF. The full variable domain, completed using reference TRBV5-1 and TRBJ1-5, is KAGVTQTPRYLIKTRGQQVTLSCSPISGHRSVSWYQQTPGQGLQFLFEYFSETQRNKGNFPGRFSGRQFSNSRSEMNVSTLELGDSALYLCASSLGLNQGFNQPQHFGDGTRLSIL.

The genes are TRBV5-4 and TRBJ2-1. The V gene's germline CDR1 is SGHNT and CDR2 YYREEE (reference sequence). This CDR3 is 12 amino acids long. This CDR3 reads CASSLEVDPQLF.

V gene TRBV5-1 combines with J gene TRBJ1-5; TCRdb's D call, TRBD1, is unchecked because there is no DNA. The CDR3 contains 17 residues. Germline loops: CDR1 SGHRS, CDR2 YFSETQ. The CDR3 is CASSLLPLTGLGQPQHF.

The CDR3 loop reads CASSSERTDEQYF. The rearrangement uses TRBV5-1 and TRBJ2-7; TCRdb gives TRBD1 as the D gene, but with no DNA this cannot be confirmed. The CDR3 has 13 residues. CDR1 is SGHRS and CDR2 is YFSETQ in the germline V gene.

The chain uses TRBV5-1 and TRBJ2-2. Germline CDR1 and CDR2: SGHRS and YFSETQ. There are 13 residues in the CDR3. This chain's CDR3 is CASSYVGNEELFF.

CDR3 sequence: CASSTYAGREAFF. The chain combines TRBV9 with TRBJ1-1. Germline-derived CDR1 and CDR2 are SGDLS and YYNGEE. The CDR3 loop spans 13 amino acids.

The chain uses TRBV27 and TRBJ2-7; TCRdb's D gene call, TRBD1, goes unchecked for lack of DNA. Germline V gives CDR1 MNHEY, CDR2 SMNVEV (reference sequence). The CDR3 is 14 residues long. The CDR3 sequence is CASSLKGAGYEQYF.

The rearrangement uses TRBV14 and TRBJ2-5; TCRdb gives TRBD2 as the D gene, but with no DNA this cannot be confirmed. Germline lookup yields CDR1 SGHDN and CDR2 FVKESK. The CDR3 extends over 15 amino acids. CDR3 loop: CASSHTSGSGETQYF. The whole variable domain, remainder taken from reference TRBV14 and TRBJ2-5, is EAGVTQFPSHSVIEKGQTVTLRCDPISGHDNLYWYRRVMGKEIKFLLHFVKESKQDESGMPNNRFLAERTGGTYSTLKVQPAELEDSGVYFCASSHTSGSGETQYFGPGTRLLVL.

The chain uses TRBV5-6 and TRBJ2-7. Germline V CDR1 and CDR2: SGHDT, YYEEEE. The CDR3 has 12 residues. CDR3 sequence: CASSLNAYEQYF.

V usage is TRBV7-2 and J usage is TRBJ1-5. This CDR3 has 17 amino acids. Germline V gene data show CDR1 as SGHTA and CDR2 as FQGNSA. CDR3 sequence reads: CASSLYPFADSNQPQHF.

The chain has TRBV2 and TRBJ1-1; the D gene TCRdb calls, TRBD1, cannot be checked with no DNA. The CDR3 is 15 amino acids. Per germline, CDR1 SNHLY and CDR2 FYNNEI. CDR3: CASSEPGQVDTEAFF. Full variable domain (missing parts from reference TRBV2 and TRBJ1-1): EPEVTQTPSHQVTQMGQEVILRCVPISNHLYFYWYRQILGQKVEFLVSFYNNEISEKSEIFDDQFSVERPDGSNFTLKIRSTKLEDSAMYFCASSEPGQVDTEAFFGQGTRLTVV.

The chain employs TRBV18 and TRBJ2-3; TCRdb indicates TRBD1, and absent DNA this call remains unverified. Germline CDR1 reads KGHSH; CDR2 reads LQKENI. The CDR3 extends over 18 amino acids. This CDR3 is CASSPPLFERTEADTQYF. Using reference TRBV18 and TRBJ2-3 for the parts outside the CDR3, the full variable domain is NAGVMQNPRHLVRRRGQEARLRCSPMKGHSHVYWYRQLPEEGLKFMVYLQKENIIDESGMPKERFSAEFPKEGPSILRIQQVVRGDSAAYFCASSPPLFERTEADTQYFGPGTRLTVL.

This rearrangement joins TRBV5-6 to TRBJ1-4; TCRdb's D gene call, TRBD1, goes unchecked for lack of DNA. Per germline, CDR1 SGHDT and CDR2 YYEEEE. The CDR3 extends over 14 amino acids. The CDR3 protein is CASSGGTRGEKLFF.

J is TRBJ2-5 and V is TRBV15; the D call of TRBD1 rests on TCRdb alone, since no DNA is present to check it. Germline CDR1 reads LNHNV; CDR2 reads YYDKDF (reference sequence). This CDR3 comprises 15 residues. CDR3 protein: CATSRVDRGQETQYF.

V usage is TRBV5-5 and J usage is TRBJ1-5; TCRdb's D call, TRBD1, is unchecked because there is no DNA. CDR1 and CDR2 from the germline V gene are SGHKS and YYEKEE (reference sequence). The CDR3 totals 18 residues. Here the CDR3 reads CASSLGGLYLRGNQPQHF.

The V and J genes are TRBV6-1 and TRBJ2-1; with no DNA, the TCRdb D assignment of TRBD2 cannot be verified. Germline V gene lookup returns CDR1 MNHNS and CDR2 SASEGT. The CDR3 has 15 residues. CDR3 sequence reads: CASSQQGLSYNEQFF.